The clone carrying this T cell receptor (beta chain) was seen more than once but under ten times. Its specificity is unknown. Per the germline V gene, CDR1 is MNHEY and CDR2 is SMNVEV (reference sequence). V lost 3 bases and J lost 5, with 10 bases in between. This CDR3 region has 13 residues. Primers for the PCR totalled 60 Vbeta and 13 Jbeta. TCRdb keeps only in-frame clones here, not all; method: immunoSEQ multiplex PCR. The sample holds roughly 160,000 clones; roughly 79% are singletons and the top ten take approximately 1.2%. The data were obtained in a study of cytomegalovirus exposure and HLA in healthy donors. Whole-study context: Assignment to the Caucasian-associated ancestry cluster applied to approximately 80% of the approximately 360 genotyped donors.

The study, taken as a whole, reports: Several top significant clusters appeared, in a later analysis, to be linked to common viral pathogens. With later analysis, a missense DCLRE1C variant became linked to TCR beta V- and J-gene trimming. Rates of TCR association differed by HLA locus in a later analysis, with DRB1 highest and HLA-C lowest.

Sequenced input: PBMCs. V usage is TRBV27 and J usage is TRBJ1-2; D remains ambiguous. This sequence was found in a man aged 25-40 years in good health and CMV-seronegative. CDR3 protein: CASSFVSSYGYTF. CDR3 coding DNA: TGTGCCAGCAGTTTTGTGAGTTCTTATGGCTACACCTTC.